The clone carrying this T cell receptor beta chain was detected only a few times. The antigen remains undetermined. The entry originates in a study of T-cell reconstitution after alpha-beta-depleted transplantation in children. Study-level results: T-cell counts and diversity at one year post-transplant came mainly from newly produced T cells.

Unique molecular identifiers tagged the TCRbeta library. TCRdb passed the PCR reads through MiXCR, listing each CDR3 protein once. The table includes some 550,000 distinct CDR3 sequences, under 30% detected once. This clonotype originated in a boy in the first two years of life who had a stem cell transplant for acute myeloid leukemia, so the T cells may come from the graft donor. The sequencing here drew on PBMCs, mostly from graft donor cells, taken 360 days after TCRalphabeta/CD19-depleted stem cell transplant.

The DNA for the CDR3 is TGTGCCAGCAGTTACGGGCGCAACTCCGAGCAGTACTTC. Its protein is CASSYGRNSEQYF. V gene TRBV6-2 or TRBV6-3 combines with J gene TRBJ2-7; no definite D call. Trimming left V 2 bases short and J 6 bases short, with 11 bases between. Germline values: CDR1 MNHEY, CDR2 SVGEGT. This CDR3 comprises 13 residues.